These T cell receptor beta chains were read from a single sample in a study of T cell responses to AZD1222 COVID-19 vaccine. TCRdb keeps only in-frame clones here, not all; method: immunoSEQ multiplex PCR. The sample has more than 150,000 clones, roughly 88% seen once; the top ten hold 0.99%. Specimen: peripheral blood, collected on day 0 of AZD1222 vaccination. The receptor set was obtained from an adult in good health. Both conserved end residues are part of each CDR3. A D gene is named only where the DNA matches it firmly. Not all rows give a size; the values are once, few, many and, for expanded clones, a class.

j_call: TRBJ1-1
v_call: TRBV18
clone_size: NA
d_call: NA
cdr3_aa: CASSPQRGGGNTEAFF
cdr3_nt: TGTGCCAGCTCACCACAACGTGGGGGGGGGAACACTGAAGCTTTCTTT

j_call: TRBJ1-5
v_call: TRBV7-2
clone_size: NA
d_call: NA
cdr3_aa: CASSLGREGGSQPQHF
cdr3_nt: TGTGCCAGCAGCTTAGGTAGGGAAGGGGGGAGTCAGCCCCAGCATTTT

j_call: TRBJ2-2
v_call: TRBV18
clone_size: NA
d_call: NA
cdr3_aa: CASSPGLSGVTGELFF
cdr3_nt: TGTGCCAGCTCACCGGGTTTGAGCGGAGTGACCGGGGAGCTGTTTTTT

j_call: TRBJ1-2
v_call: TRBV15
clone_size: once
d_call: NA
cdr3_aa: CATSRGLGGDGYTF
cdr3_nt: TGTGCCACCAGCAGAGGCCTCGGGGGGGACGGCTACACCTTC

j_call: TRBJ1-4
v_call: TRBV7-2
clone_size: NA
d_call: NA
cdr3_aa: CASSPGVTTNEKLFF
cdr3_nt: TGTGCCAGCAGCCCTGGGGTTACAACTAATGAAAAACTGTTTTTT

j_call: TRBJ2-1
v_call: TRBV19
clone_size: NA
d_call: TRBD2
cdr3_aa: CASSNRGGGSPYNEQFF
cdr3_nt: TGTGCCAGTAGTAACCGGGGTGGCGGGAGTCCCTACAATGAGCAGTTCTTC

j_call: TRBJ2-2
v_call: TRBV29-1
clone_size: NA
d_call: TRBD1
cdr3_aa: CSVGTRQGRYTGELFF
cdr3_nt: TGCAGCGTTGGGACGAGACAGGGAAGGTACACCGGGGAGCTGTTTTTT

j_call: TRBJ2-7
v_call: TRBV9
clone_size: NA
d_call: TRBD1
cdr3_aa: CASSAGTGPYEQYF
cdr3_nt: TGTGCCAGCAGCGCAGGGACAGGGCCCTACGAGCAGTACTTC

j_call: TRBJ1-5
v_call: TRBV18
clone_size: once
d_call: NA
cdr3_aa: CASSPVSGNQPQHF
cdr3_nt: TGTGCCAGCTCACCAGTGTCGGGCAATCAGCCCCAGCATTTT

j_call: TRBJ2-1
v_call: TRBV28
clone_size: NA
d_call: NA
cdr3_aa: CASSPGIFVGQFF
cdr3_nt: TGTGCCAGCAGTCCCGGGATTTTCGTCGGGCAGTTCTTC

j_call: TRBJ2-7
v_call: TRBV7-9
clone_size: NA
d_call: TRBD2
cdr3_aa: CASSTDRDYLSEQYF
cdr3_nt: TGTGCCAGCAGCACCGACCGGGACTACCTTTCCGAGCAGTACTTC

j_call: TRBJ2-1
v_call: TRBV4-2
clone_size: NA
d_call: TRBD1
cdr3_aa: CASSPLPGGEGKYNEQFF
cdr3_nt: TGTGCCAGCAGCCCCCTCCCAGGGGGAGAGGGGAAATACAATGAGCAGTTCTTC

j_call: TRBJ1-2
v_call: TRBV12-3/TRBV12-4
clone_size: NA
d_call: NA
cdr3_aa: CASSRGTPYGYTF
cdr3_nt: TGTGCCAGCAGTAGGGGGACGCCCTATGGCTACACCTTC

j_call: TRBJ1-5
v_call: TRBV19
clone_size: NA
d_call: NA
cdr3_aa: CASSWAADNQPQHF
cdr3_nt: TGTGCCAGTAGTTGGGCAGCCGATAATCAGCCCCAGCATTTT

j_call: TRBJ2-7
v_call: TRBV28
clone_size: NA
d_call: NA
cdr3_aa: CASSFQGRNEQYF
cdr3_nt: TGTGCCAGCAGTTTTCAGGGAAGAAACGAGCAGTACTTC

j_call: TRBJ2-7
v_call: TRBV7-8
clone_size: once
d_call: TRBD1
cdr3_aa: CASSRNRDSSYEQYF
cdr3_nt: TGTGCCAGCAGCCGAAACCGGGACAGCTCCTACGAGCAGTACTTC

j_call: TRBJ1-5
v_call: TRBV7-3
clone_size: NA
d_call: NA
cdr3_aa: CASSPDSNQPQHF
cdr3_nt: TGTGCCAGCAGCCCAGACAGCAATCAGCCCCAGCATTTT

j_call: TRBJ2-1
v_call: TRBV21-1
clone_size: NA
d_call: NA
cdr3_aa: CASSKVGLPVRGSYNEQFF
cdr3_nt: TGTGCCAGCAGCAAAGTGGGACTACCAGTCAGGGGCTCCTACAATGAGCAGTTCTTC

j_call: TRBJ2-6
v_call: TRBV6-6
clone_size: NA
d_call: TRBD2
cdr3_aa: CASSYSGRAGANVLTF
cdr3_nt: TGTGCCAGCAGTTACTCGGGGAGGGCTGGGGCCAACGTCCTGACTTTC

j_call: TRBJ2-1
v_call: TRBV23-1
clone_size: NA
d_call: TRBD1
cdr3_aa: CASSQSWDRDHNEQFF
cdr3_nt: TGCGCCAGCAGTCAATCGTGGGACAGGGACCACAATGAGCAGTTCTTC

j_call: TRBJ1-3
v_call: TRBV9
clone_size: once
d_call: NA
cdr3_aa: CASSVGSPISGNTIYF
cdr3_nt: TGTGCCAGCAGCGTAGGTAGCCCGATCTCTGGAAACACCATATATTTT

j_call: TRBJ2-3
v_call: TRBV5-1
clone_size: NA
d_call: NA
cdr3_aa: CASSLEASGTDTQYF
cdr3_nt: TGCGCCAGCAGCTTGGAAGCTAGCGGCACAGATACGCAGTATTTT

j_call: TRBJ1-5
v_call: TRBV28
clone_size: NA
d_call: TRBD1
cdr3_aa: CASSQTTGARNQPQHF
cdr3_nt: TGTGCCAGCAGCCAAACAACAGGGGCCCGTAATCAGCCCCAGCATTTT

j_call: TRBJ2-2
v_call: TRBV27
clone_size: NA
d_call: NA
cdr3_aa: CASSMGVEAVELFF
cdr3_nt: TGTGCCAGCAGCATGGGGGTTGAAGCAGTGGAGCTGTTTTTT

j_call: TRBJ2-7
v_call: TRBV21-1
clone_size: NA
d_call: NA
cdr3_aa: CASSKVEAYPSGRGNYEQYF
cdr3_nt: TGTGCCAGCAGCAAAGTTGAAGCCTACCCTAGCGGGAGGGGTAACTACGAGCAGTACTTC

j_call: TRBJ1-5
v_call: TRBV4-2
clone_size: few
d_call: NA
cdr3_aa: CASSQMVVDSNQPQHF
cdr3_nt: TGTGCCAGCAGCCAAATGGTTGTGGACAGCAATCAGCCCCAGCATTTT

j_call: TRBJ2-7
v_call: TRBV27
clone_size: NA
d_call: NA
cdr3_aa: CASSLWQGSYEQYF
cdr3_nt: TGTGCCAGCAGTTTGTGGCAGGGCTCCTACGAGCAGTACTTC

j_call: TRBJ2-7
v_call: TRBV19
clone_size: NA
d_call: NA
cdr3_aa: CASSIRYRISYEQYF
cdr3_nt: TGTGCCAGTAGTATACGGTACAGGATCTCCTACGAGCAGTACTTC

j_call: TRBJ2-1
v_call: TRBV6-4
clone_size: once
d_call: NA
cdr3_aa: CASRREGGSNEQFF
cdr3_nt: TGTGCCAGCAGGCGGGAAGGGGGAAGCAATGAGCAGTTCTTC

j_call: TRBJ1-1
v_call: TRBV6-4
clone_size: NA
d_call: NA
cdr3_aa: CASSTKMNTEAFF
cdr3_nt: TGTGCCAGCAGTACAAAAATGAACACTGAAGCTTTCTTT

j_call: TRBJ2-2
v_call: TRBV28
clone_size: NA
d_call: NA
cdr3_aa: CASSLTSVAGELFF
cdr3_nt: TGTGCCAGCAGTTTAACCAGCGTCGCCGGGGAGCTGTTTTTT

j_call: TRBJ1-5
v_call: TRBV5-1
clone_size: NA
d_call: NA
cdr3_aa: CASSLGGTVNQPQHF
cdr3_nt: TGCGCCAGCAGCTTGGGGGGGACGGTCAATCAGCCCCAGCATTTT

j_call: TRBJ1-4
v_call: TRBV7-8
clone_size: NA
d_call: NA
cdr3_aa: CASSGQLNEKLFF
cdr3_nt: TGTGCCAGCAGCGGACAGCTTAATGAAAAACTGTTTTTT

j_call: TRBJ2-2
v_call: TRBV9
clone_size: once
d_call: TRBD1
cdr3_aa: CASSTWTGGNTGELFF
cdr3_nt: TGTGCCAGCAGCACTTGGACAGGGGGGAACACCGGGGAGCTGTTTTTT

j_call: TRBJ1-5
v_call: TRBV12-5
clone_size: NA
d_call: TRBD1
cdr3_aa: CASGAGGVTGGNNQPQHF
cdr3_nt: TGTGCTAGTGGTGCCGGAGGGGTTACAGGGGGTAACAATCAGCCCCAGCATTTT

j_call: TRBJ2-2
v_call: TRBV24-1
clone_size: once
d_call: TRBD1
cdr3_aa: CATRASGGTGELFF
cdr3_nt: TGTGCCACCAGGGCCTCAGGGGGAACCGGGGAGCTGTTTTTT

j_call: TRBJ1-2
v_call: TRBV28
clone_size: NA
d_call: NA
cdr3_aa: CASSPRGWTLMDGYTF
cdr3_nt: TGTGCCAGCAGCCCACGGGGGTGGACATTAATGGATGGCTACACCTTC

j_call: TRBJ2-5
v_call: TRBV7-8
clone_size: NA
d_call: TRBD2
cdr3_aa: CASSSLGRGGGRQETQYF
cdr3_nt: TGTGCCAGCAGCTCCCTCGGGAGGGGCGGGGGCCGTCAAGAGACCCAGTACTTC

j_call: TRBJ2-1
v_call: TRBV2
clone_size: once
d_call: NA
cdr3_aa: CASSAGEGNEQFF
cdr3_nt: TGTGCCAGCAGTGCTGGGGAAGGCAATGAGCAGTTCTTC

j_call: TRBJ1-3
v_call: TRBV7-9
clone_size: NA
d_call: NA
cdr3_aa: CASSLVGATSGNTIYF
cdr3_nt: TGTGCCAGCAGCTTAGTCGGGGCAACCTCTGGAAACACCATATATTTT

j_call: TRBJ2-7
v_call: TRBV6-2/TRBV6-3
clone_size: NA
d_call: NA
cdr3_aa: CASSYSPLYEQYF
cdr3_nt: TGTGCCAGCAGTTACTCTCCTCTCTACGAGCAGTACTTC

j_call: TRBJ1-6
v_call: TRBV2
clone_size: few
d_call: TRBD1
cdr3_aa: CASNRQGGSGSPLHF
cdr3_nt: TGTGCCAGCAACCGACAGGGCGGTTCCGGTTCACCCCTCCACTTT

j_call: TRBJ2-7
v_call: TRBV10-3
clone_size: once
d_call: TRBD2
cdr3_aa: CAIRGLAGDEFEQYF
cdr3_nt: TGTGCCATCAGGGGACTAGCGGGGGACGAGTTCGAGCAGTACTTC

j_call: TRBJ2-7
v_call: TRBV9
clone_size: once
d_call: TRBD2
cdr3_aa: CASSVALAGGEQYF
cdr3_nt: TGTGCCAGCAGCGTAGCTCTAGCGGGCGGGGAGCAGTACTTC

j_call: TRBJ2-5
v_call: TRBV6-5
clone_size: NA
d_call: NA
cdr3_aa: CASNGQLQETQYF
cdr3_nt: TGTGCCAGTAACGGACAGCTCCAAGAGACCCAGTACTTC

j_call: TRBJ2-1
v_call: TRBV7-3
clone_size: NA
d_call: TRBD2
cdr3_aa: CASSSSGRAFYNEQFF
cdr3_nt: TGTGCCAGCAGCTCTAGCGGGAGGGCCTTTTACAATGAGCAGTTCTTC

j_call: TRBJ2-5
v_call: TRBV2
clone_size: NA
d_call: NA
cdr3_aa: CASSEGWGQQETQYF
cdr3_nt: TGTGCCAGCAGTGAAGGGTGGGGCCAGCAAGAGACCCAGTACTTC

j_call: TRBJ1-3
v_call: TRBV15
clone_size: NA
d_call: NA
cdr3_aa: CATSGTMLRPGNTIYF
cdr3_nt: TGTGCCACCAGCGGTACTATGCTGAGGCCCGGAAACACCATATATTTT

j_call: TRBJ2-1
v_call: TRBV29-1
clone_size: NA
d_call: TRBD2
cdr3_aa: CSVDNSGNYNEQFF
cdr3_nt: TGCAGCGTTGACAATAGCGGGAACTACAATGAGCAGTTCTTC

j_call: TRBJ2-1
v_call: TRBV13
clone_size: NA
d_call: NA
cdr3_aa: CASSLEGLQADEQFF
cdr3_nt: TGTGCCAGCAGCTTAGAGGGACTTCAAGCTGATGAGCAGTTCTTC

j_call: TRBJ1-5
v_call: TRBV3-1/TRBV3-2
clone_size: NA
d_call: NA
cdr3_aa: CASSHDTGHQPQHF
cdr3_nt: TGTGCCAGCAGCCATGATACCGGGCATCAGCCCCAGCATTTT

j_call: TRBJ1-6
v_call: TRBV3-1/TRBV3-2
clone_size: once
d_call: NA
cdr3_aa: CASNLRAAGSNSPLHF
cdr3_nt: TGTGCCAGCAATCTCAGAGCGGCGGGGAGTAATTCACCCCTCCACTTT

j_call: TRBJ2-7
v_call: TRBV18
clone_size: NA
d_call: NA
cdr3_aa: CASSPLLAHTSYEQYF
cdr3_nt: TGTGCCAGCTCACCACTTCTAGCGCATACCTCCTACGAGCAGTACTTC

j_call: TRBJ1-4
v_call: TRBV28
clone_size: NA
d_call: NA
cdr3_aa: CASRTTGGYEKLFF
cdr3_nt: TGTGCCAGCAGGACCACAGGCGGATACGAAAAACTGTTTTTT

j_call: TRBJ2-1
v_call: TRBV5-1
clone_size: NA
d_call: TRBD2
cdr3_aa: CASSPGLAGGDEQFF
cdr3_nt: TGCGCCAGCAGCCCGGGACTAGCGGGAGGGGATGAGCAGTTCTTC

j_call: TRBJ1-5
v_call: TRBV18
clone_size: NA
d_call: NA
cdr3_aa: CASSPGSGGGQPQHF
cdr3_nt: TGTGCCAGCTCACCGGGCTCGGGGGGCGGTCAGCCCCAGCATTTT